A selection of T cell receptor beta chains follows, all from one sample in a study of regulatory T cells in long-lasting Graves disease. Each CDR3 protein gets one entry after TCRdb re-called the multiplex PCR reads with MiXCR. The top ten hold over 10% of the sample, which has roughly 500,000 distinct CDR3 sequences, 22% seen once. Specimen: peripheral blood mononuclear cells (PBMCs), collected when the disease was refractory, from a patient treated with antithyroid drugs. Receptors originate from a female donor with Graves disease. Both conserved end residues are part of each CDR3. The order of the fields is clone size, J gene, V gene, D gene, CDR3 DNA, CDR3 protein. The D gene is left open where the match is weak. Where a row states a size, it is once, few, many or the class of an expanded clone; other rows omit it.

abundance: NA; j_gene: TRBJ1-6; v_gene: TRBV27; d_gene: TRBD1; CDR3nt: TGTGCCAGCAGCCCCAGGAGTCGTGGGGCAGGGGGCGCGATTTATAATTCACCCCTCCACTTT; CDR3aa: CASSPRSRGAGGAIYNSPLHF
abundance: once; j_gene: TRBJ2-6; v_gene: TRBV3-1; d_gene: TRBD1; CDR3nt: TGTGCCAGCAGCCAAGAAGACAGGGGAGGAGCTGGGGCCAACGTCCTGACTTTC; CDR3aa: CASSQEDRGGAGANVLTF
abundance: few; j_gene: TRBJ1-2; v_gene: TRBV6-2/TRBV6-3; d_gene: TRBD1; CDR3nt: TGTGCCAGCAGTTCCTCCGGGACAGGGGAGTATGGCTACACCTTC; CDR3aa: CASSSSGTGEYGYTF
abundance: NA; j_gene: TRBJ2-2; v_gene: TRBV29-1; d_gene: NA; CDR3nt: TGCAGCGTTGTCAGGGGTACGGGGGGTGCCAGCACCGGGGAGCTGTTTTTT; CDR3aa: CSVVRGTGGASTGELFF
abundance: many; j_gene: TRBJ1-2; v_gene: TRBV29-1; d_gene: NA; CDR3nt: TGCAGCGTTGAAGCGGGAATTTGGGGACCGCCGCTCTATGGCTACACCTTC; CDR3aa: CSVEAGIWGPPLYGYTF
abundance: few; j_gene: TRBJ2-4; v_gene: TRBV7-7; d_gene: TRBD2; CDR3nt: TGTGCTAGCCGGGGTTCATTAGCGGGAGCGAAAAACATTCAGTACTTC; CDR3aa: CASRGSLAGAKNIQYF
abundance: many; j_gene: TRBJ1-2; v_gene: TRBV2; d_gene: NA; CDR3nt: TGTGCCAGCAGTGAAGATCTAGGGGGTGGCTACACCTTC; CDR3aa: CASSEDLGGGYTF
abundance: NA; j_gene: TRBJ2-7; v_gene: TRBV11-2; d_gene: NA; CDR3nt: TGTGCCAGCAGCTCCCTAAATAGGACCTACGAGCAGTACTTC; CDR3aa: CASSSLNRTYEQYF
abundance: NA; j_gene: TRBJ2-7; v_gene: TRBV28; d_gene: NA; CDR3nt: TGTGCCAGCAGTTTAGGGGGGTGGGAGCAGTACTTC; CDR3aa: CASSLGGWEQYF
abundance: many; j_gene: TRBJ1-5; v_gene: TRBV12-3/TRBV12-4; d_gene: NA; CDR3nt: TGTGCCAGCAGTCCCCAAGCGACAGGTCAGCCCCAGCATTTT; CDR3aa: CASSPQATGQPQHF
abundance: many; j_gene: TRBJ2-7; v_gene: TRBV28; d_gene: TRBD2; CDR3nt: TGTGCCAGCAGTTTGAGAGCGGGAGTTGCGTACGAGCAGTACTTC; CDR3aa: CASSLRAGVAYEQYF
abundance: many; j_gene: TRBJ2-2; v_gene: TRBV12-3/TRBV12-4; d_gene: NA; CDR3nt: TGTGCCAGCAGTTTCCACACCGGGGAGCTGTTTTTT; CDR3aa: CASSFHTGELFF
abundance: many; j_gene: TRBJ1-4; v_gene: TRBV7-2; d_gene: NA; CDR3nt: TGTGCCAGCAGCCCCCCCCTATCGACCGAAAAACTGTTTTTT; CDR3aa: CASSPPLSTEKLFF
abundance: NA; j_gene: TRBJ2-5; v_gene: TRBV7-3; d_gene: TRBD1; CDR3nt: TGTGCCAGCAGCTTAAAGGGACAGGGGGCGCGAGAGACCCAGTACTTC; CDR3aa: CASSLKGQGARETQYF
abundance: many; j_gene: TRBJ1-6; v_gene: TRBV12-3/TRBV12-4; d_gene: NA; CDR3nt: TGTGCCAGCACTCTAAACCGGATAGACCTCCACTTT; CDR3aa: CASTLNRIDLHF
abundance: many; j_gene: TRBJ1-1; v_gene: TRBV13; d_gene: NA; CDR3nt: TGTGCCAGCAGCTTAGCCCCGCCGGGCACTGAAGCTTTCTTT; CDR3aa: CASSLAPPGTEAFF
abundance: many; j_gene: TRBJ2-7; v_gene: TRBV28; d_gene: TRBD2; CDR3nt: TGTGCCAGCAGTTTGGTCAGGGAGGGCGAGCAGTACTTC; CDR3aa: CASSLVREGEQYF
abundance: NA; j_gene: TRBJ2-1; v_gene: TRBV5-6; d_gene: TRBD1; CDR3nt: TGTGCCAGCAGCTTTGGGACAGGGGCTTCCTACAATGAGCAGTTCTTC; CDR3aa: CASSFGTGASYNEQFF
abundance: few; j_gene: TRBJ1-2; v_gene: TRBV30; d_gene: NA; CDR3nt: TGTGCCTGGAGTGTAAGGGCAGGCCCTTCGGATGGCTACACCTTC; CDR3aa: CAWSVRAGPSDGYTF
abundance: NA; j_gene: TRBJ1-2; v_gene: TRBV2; d_gene: TRBD1; CDR3nt: TGTCCCAGCAAAGACAGGGAAGTAACGGACTGCACCTTC; CDR3aa: CPSKDREVTDCTF
abundance: many; j_gene: TRBJ2-5; v_gene: TRBV27; d_gene: TRBD1; CDR3nt: TGTGCCAGCAGCTGGACAGGGCCAGAGACCCAGTACTTC; CDR3aa: CASSWTGPETQYF
abundance: many; j_gene: TRBJ2-7; v_gene: TRBV19; d_gene: NA; CDR3nt: TGTGCCAGTAGAACTAACAGGGATACCTACGAGCAGTACTTC; CDR3aa: CASRTNRDTYEQYF
abundance: medium-sized; j_gene: TRBJ2-5; v_gene: TRBV2; d_gene: TRBD2; CDR3nt: TGTGCCAGCAGCGACGGACTAGGCGAGACCCAGTACTTC; CDR3aa: CASSDGLGETQYF
abundance: few; j_gene: TRBJ2-7; v_gene: TRBV12-3/TRBV12-4; d_gene: NA; CDR3nt: TGTGCCAGCAGTTTAGCGCCCGGGTCCACCTACGAGCAGTACTTC; CDR3aa: CASSLAPGSTYEQYF
abundance: NA; j_gene: TRBJ1-2; v_gene: TRBV5-4; d_gene: TRBD1; CDR3nt: TGTGCCAGCAGCCCCTACCGGACAGGGGTAGATGGCTACACCTTC; CDR3aa: CASSPYRTGVDGYTF
abundance: NA; j_gene: TRBJ2-7; v_gene: TRBV4-3; d_gene: NA; CDR3nt: TGCGCCAGCAGCCAAAGAGCCATCGGGGGGCAGTACTTC; CDR3aa: CASSQRAIGGQYF
abundance: NA; j_gene: TRBJ2-5; v_gene: TRBV7-2; d_gene: TRBD1; CDR3nt: TGTGCCAGCAGCTCAACGACAGGGGGCCTCCTCCCAGAGACCCAGTGCTTC; CDR3aa: CASSSTTGGLLPETQCF
abundance: NA; j_gene: TRBJ1-1; v_gene: TRBV6-2/TRBV6-3; d_gene: NA; CDR3nt: TGTGCCAGCAGTTACTGGGGGCCAGGGAACACTGAAGCTTTCTTT; CDR3aa: CASSYWGPGNTEAFF
abundance: many; j_gene: TRBJ2-6; v_gene: TRBV28; d_gene: NA; CDR3nt: TGTGCCAGCAGTTTAGGAACATCTGGGGCCAACGTCCTGACTTTC; CDR3aa: CASSLGTSGANVLTF
abundance: many; j_gene: TRBJ1-2; v_gene: TRBV7-8; d_gene: NA; CDR3nt: TGTGCCAGCAGCCCCCAGGAGGGGTTGAAGGGCTACACCTTC; CDR3aa: CASSPQEGLKGYTF
abundance: many; j_gene: TRBJ2-7; v_gene: TRBV2; d_gene: TRBD2; CDR3nt: TGTGCCAGCAGCGCTTTAGCGGGGGGGCCCTCTGGGCAGTACTTC; CDR3aa: CASSALAGGPSGQYF
abundance: few; j_gene: TRBJ2-1; v_gene: TRBV27; d_gene: TRBD2; CDR3nt: TGTGCCAGCAGTTTATCGTGGGGCGGGGGGGCCTCAAATGAGCAGTTCTTC; CDR3aa: CASSLSWGGGASNEQFF
abundance: few; j_gene: TRBJ2-2; v_gene: TRBV20-1; d_gene: NA; CDR3nt: TGCAGTGCTATAAGAATGATTAACACCGGGGAGCTGTTTTTT; CDR3aa: CSAIRMINTGELFF
abundance: few; j_gene: TRBJ2-7; v_gene: TRBV28; d_gene: NA; CDR3nt: TGTGCCAGCAGTATCCCCTCGGGAACTTACGAGCAGTACTTC; CDR3aa: CASSIPSGTYEQYF
abundance: few; j_gene: TRBJ2-7; v_gene: TRBV5-4; d_gene: NA; CDR3nt: TGTGCCAGCAGCAGGGGTCGAGGTAAACGCCACTACGAGCAGTACTTC; CDR3aa: CASSRGRGKRHYEQYF
abundance: NA; j_gene: TRBJ2-5; v_gene: TRBV20-1; d_gene: NA; CDR3nt: TGCAGTGCCGACCCCGAAATGGGGGAGACCCAGTACTTC; CDR3aa: CSADPEMGETQYF
abundance: many; j_gene: TRBJ2-5; v_gene: TRBV6-1; d_gene: NA; CDR3nt: TGTGCCAGCAGTGATAGTCGAGTTGAGACCCAGTACTTC; CDR3aa: CASSDSRVETQYF
abundance: NA; j_gene: TRBJ2-1; v_gene: TRBV24-1; d_gene: TRBD2; CDR3nt: TGTGCCACCAGTGGTCGGCTAGCGGGAGATCCGGATGGCAATGAGCAGTTCTTC; CDR3aa: CATSGRLAGDPDGNEQFF
abundance: many; j_gene: TRBJ2-7; v_gene: TRBV11-2; d_gene: NA; CDR3nt: TGTGCCAGCAGCTCTAGGAGGGACAGATTTTACGAGCAGTACTTC; CDR3aa: CASSSRRDRFYEQYF
abundance: few; j_gene: TRBJ2-3; v_gene: TRBV28; d_gene: NA; CDR3nt: TGTGCCAGCAGGGGGACGGCGCAGGCGGTGGGTACGCAGTATTTT; CDR3aa: CASRGTAQAVGTQYF
abundance: many; j_gene: TRBJ2-5; v_gene: TRBV7-2; d_gene: NA; CDR3nt: TGTGCCAGCAGCTTAGGGGCGGGCGTCCAAGAGACCCAGTACTTC; CDR3aa: CASSLGAGVQETQYF
abundance: few; j_gene: TRBJ2-2; v_gene: TRBV27; d_gene: NA; CDR3nt: TGTGCCAGCAGTTTATGGTCGAACACCGGGGAGCTGTTTTTT; CDR3aa: CASSLWSNTGELFF
abundance: few; j_gene: TRBJ1-1; v_gene: TRBV7-2; d_gene: NA; CDR3nt: TGTGCCAGCAGCTCTTTGGGGGGGGCGGCGAACACTGAAGCTTTCTTT; CDR3aa: CASSSLGGAANTEAFF
abundance: few; j_gene: TRBJ2-3; v_gene: TRBV7-2; d_gene: NA; CDR3nt: TGTGCCAGCAGAGGCAGGGCCCCCTCTTCCACAGATACGCAGTATTTT; CDR3aa: CASRGRAPSSTDTQYF
abundance: many; j_gene: TRBJ2-7; v_gene: TRBV12-3/TRBV12-4; d_gene: NA; CDR3nt: TGTGCCAGCAGTTTAGAGGAAGGCTACGAGCAGTACTTC; CDR3aa: CASSLEEGYEQYF